These 14 T cell receptor beta chains were sequenced from one sample in a study of CD8 T cells in Susac syndrome (dated by TCRdb to between 2019 and 2020). Libraries were prepared through the immunoSEQ multiplex PCR assay. RNA was extracted using the RNeasy kit, and roughly 0.5 to 1 ug of the RNA was reverse transcribed with random hexamers. The public reads were reanalyzed by TCRdb: fastp trimming at Q25, MiXCR alignment, in-frame beta chains only. A single entry per CDR3 protein holds the most common genes and DNA from its merged rows. The sample table holds roughly 400,000 distinct CDR3 sequences, of which 85% were seen once. The leading ten clones occupy about 0.12% of the sample. The sample was CD8+ T cells from PBMCs. The origin of the receptors is a human donor with multiple sclerosis.

The J gene is TRBJ1-2, the V gene TRBV29-1; no clear D gene. With 5 bases removed from V and 3 bases from J, the gap between germline ends came to 10 bases. Germline CDR1 and CDR2: SQVTM and ANQGSEA. This CDR3 has 12 residues. The DNA of the CDR3 is TGCAGCGTTCGCGAGGGCGACTATGGCTACACCTTC. It codes for CSVREGDYGYTF.

The chain links TRBV27 to TRBJ2-2, with TRBD2 as a possible D gene (6 bases). Germline assignment: CDR1 MNHEY and CDR2 SMNVEV (reference sequence). The V end was cut by 0 bases, the J end by 5 bases, with 10 bases between. The CDR3 extends over 15 amino acids. CDR3 nucleotide sequence: TGTGCCAGCAGTTTATCGGGGGGATTTACCGGGGAGCTGTTTTTT. It translates to CASSLSGGFTGELFF.

The sample holds one count of this clonotype. The chain recombines TRBV5-6 with TRBJ2-5; 9 bases align to TRBD1. The CDR3 contains 15 residues. Germline CDR1 is SGHDT and CDR2 is YYEEEE. With 2 bases clipped from V and 7 bases from J, the junction kept 9 bases outside the gene matches. The CDR3 loop is CASSFGPGQGGTQYF. The DNA for the CDR3 is TGTGCCAGCAGCTTTGGTCCGGGACAGGGAGGGACCCAGTACTTC.

V usage is TRBV5-4 and J usage is TRBJ2-1; 7 bases are a match to TRBD1. CDR1 SGHNT and CDR2 YYREEE come from the germline V gene (reference sequence). With 4 bases clipped from V and 13 bases from J, the junction kept 5 bases outside the gene matches. This CDR3 contains 11 residues. CDR3 residues: CASSPGQDQFF. CDR3 DNA sequence: TGTGCCAGCAGCCCCGGACAGGATCAGTTCTTC. The full variable domain, its missing parts supplied by reference TRBV5-4 and TRBJ2-1, is ETGVTQSPTHLIKTRGQQVTLRCSSQSGHNTVSWYQQALGQGPQFIFQYYREEENGRGNFPPRFSGLQFPNYSSELNVNALELDDSALYLCASSPGQDQFFGPGTRLTVL.

J is TRBJ1-2 and V is TRBV27; perhaps TRBD1 as D (6 bases). This CDR3 spans 15 amino acids. The V end lost 4 bases, the J end lost 0 bases, and 12 bases lay between the germline ends. Germline loops: CDR1 MNHEY, CDR2 SMNVEV (reference sequence). The CDR3 loop reads CASSSGTPANYGYTF. The CDR3 nucleotides read TGTGCCAGCAGTTCCGGGACACCTGCTAACTATGGCTACACCTTC.

V usage is TRBV6-1 and J usage is TRBJ2-3; TRBD2 aligns across 7 bases. V lost 1 base to trimming and J lost 2 bases; unmatched junction nucleotides: 3. There are 15 residues in the CDR3. In germline, CDR1 is MNHNS, CDR2 SASEGT. The CDR3 is CASSEGLADTDTQYF. In DNA form, the CDR3 reads TGTGCCAGCAGTGAAGGGCTAGCGGACACAGATACGCAGTATTTT.

Note on this clonotype: An end of the junction differs from the germline gene, which may be a read error. V usage is TRBV4-1 and J usage is TRBJ2-2; D is ambiguous. The CDR3 covers 14 residues. The germline CDR1 and CDR2 sequences are MGHRA and YSYEKL. CDR3: CASSQAANTGELFF. CDR3 nucleotides: TGTGCCAGCAGCCAGGCTGCGAACACCGGGGAGCTGTTTTTT.

The chain couples TRBV27 to TRBJ2-7; D is possibly TRBD2 (6 bases). With 0 bases removed from V and 0 bases from J, the gap between germline ends came to 9 bases. The CDR3 length is 15 residues. The germline gives CDR1 MNHEY, CDR2 SMNVEV (reference sequence). The CDR3 reads CASSLSAGHSYEQYF. The DNA of the CDR3 is TGTGCCAGCAGTTTATCGGCGGGGCACTCCTACGAGCAGTACTTC.

The J gene is TRBJ2-7, the V gene TRBV20-1, with no clear D. The CDR3 has 14 amino acids. V dropped 2 bases and J dropped 3 bases, with 14 bases sitting between them. Germline V gene data show CDR1 as DFQATT and CDR2 as SNEGSKA (reference sequence). The CDR3 loop is CSARMGNMDYEQYF. CDR3 in DNA: TGCAGTGCTAGAATGGGAAATATGGACTACGAGCAGTACTTC.

The chain joins TRBV29-1 to TRBJ2-7; TRBD1 aligns across 8 bases. This CDR3 contains 12 residues. Per germline, CDR1 SQVTM and CDR2 ANQGSEA. V shed 6 bases and J 5 bases; nucleotides not matched to a gene: 6. CDR3 in DNA: TGCAGCGTCGAGGACAGGGCGCACGAGCAGTACTTC. Residues: CSVEDRAHEQYF.

This chain connects TRBV28 to TRBJ2-7; D ambiguous. V was cut by 10 bases and J by 0 bases, with 10 bases left in between. Germline V gene sequence: CDR1 MDHEN, CDR2 SYDVKM. CDR3 length: 12 residues. As DNA, the CDR3 is TGTGCCACCGGACGGACCTCCTACGAGCAGTACTTC. Protein sequence: CATGRTSYEQYF. The full variable domain, with the rest looked up from reference TRBV28 and TRBJ2-7, is DVKVTQSSRYLVKRTGEKVFLECVQDMDHENMFWYRQDPGLGLRLIYFSYDVKMKEKGDIPEGYSVSREKKERFSLILESASTNQTSMYLCATGRTSYEQYFGPGTRLTVT.

The rearrangement joins TRBV5-1 to TRBJ1-1; D is uncertain. This CDR3 is 12 amino acids long. The V gene's germline CDR1 is SGHRS and CDR2 YFSETQ. V gave up 3 bases and J gave up 7 bases, with 10 bases separating them. The CDR3 reads CASSSDEVEAFF. The CDR3 nucleotides read TGCGCCAGCAGCTCAGATGAGGTTGAAGCTTTCTTT.

The V gene is TRBV27, the J gene TRBJ2-1; D unresolved. The V and J ends lost 2 bases and 4 bases respectively, with 9 bases between them. Looked up from germline, CDR1 is MNHEY and CDR2 is SMNVEV (reference sequence). The CDR3 spans 14 residues. The CDR3 nucleotides are TGTGCCAGCAGTTTAATTACAGAATACAATGAGCAGTTCTTC. It translates to CASSLITEYNEQFF.

The J gene is TRBJ2-1, the V gene TRBV27; 11 bases are a match to TRBD1. V shed 5 bases and J 7 bases; nucleotides not matched to a gene: 7. This CDR3 is built from 15 residues. Germline CDR1 reads MNHEY; CDR2 reads SMNVEV (reference sequence). CDR3 sequence (DNA): TGTGCCAGCAGTACGGACAGGGGGCTTGGTAATGAGCAGTTCTTC. Amino acids: CASSTDRGLGNEQFF.